This TCR beta chain was sequenced for a study of blood T cell repertoires in COVID-19. Looking at the study overall: The United States, Italy and Spain supplied acute and convalescent COVID-19 samples. Sources were T cells, B-cell-depleted T cells, or PBMCs; the material itself was cDNA or gDNA.

Under the authors' procedure: Amplifying reference gene primers gave estimates of nucleated cell counts. Profiled with immunoSEQ multiplex PCR; TCRdb holds only in-frame clones, not every one. The V and J calls and clone size are taken from that table; D and trimming were inferred from the DNA. The table has some 220,000 clones, 84% seen once. V gave up 5 bases and J gave up 4 bases, with 18 bases separating them. Germline V gene data show CDR1 as SGHNT and CDR2 as YENEEA. CDR3 length equals 16 residues. Sequencing was done on a sample of peripheral blood. The chain carries TRBV11-3 and TRBJ1-3; tentatively, D is TRBD1 (6 bases). The source is a man in his fifties or sixties with acute or convalescent COVID-19. The CDR3 sequence: CASSRFGDRSGNTIYF. DNA of the CDR3: TGTGCCAGCAGCCGTTTTGGTGACAGGAGCGGAAACACCATATATTTT.